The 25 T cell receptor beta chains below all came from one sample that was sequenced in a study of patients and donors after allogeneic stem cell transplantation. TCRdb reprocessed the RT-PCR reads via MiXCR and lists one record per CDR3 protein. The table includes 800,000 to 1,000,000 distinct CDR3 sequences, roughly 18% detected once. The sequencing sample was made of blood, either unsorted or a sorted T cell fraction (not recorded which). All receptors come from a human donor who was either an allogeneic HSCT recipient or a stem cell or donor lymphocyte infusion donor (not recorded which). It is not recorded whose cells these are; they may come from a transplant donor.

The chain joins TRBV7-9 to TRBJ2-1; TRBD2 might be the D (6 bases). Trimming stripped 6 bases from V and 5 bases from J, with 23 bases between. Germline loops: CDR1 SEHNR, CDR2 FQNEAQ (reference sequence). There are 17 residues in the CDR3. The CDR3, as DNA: TGTGCCAGCAGTTCCACCGTAGGTGCGGGGTCCCACAATGAGCAGTTCTTC. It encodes CASSSTVGAGSHNEQFF.

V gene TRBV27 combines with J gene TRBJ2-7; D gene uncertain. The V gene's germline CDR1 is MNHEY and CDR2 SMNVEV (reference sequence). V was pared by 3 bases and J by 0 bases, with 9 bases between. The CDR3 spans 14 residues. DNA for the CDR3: TGTGCCAGCAGTTTCTACACTGGCTCCTACGAGCAGTACTTC. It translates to CASSFYTGSYEQYF.

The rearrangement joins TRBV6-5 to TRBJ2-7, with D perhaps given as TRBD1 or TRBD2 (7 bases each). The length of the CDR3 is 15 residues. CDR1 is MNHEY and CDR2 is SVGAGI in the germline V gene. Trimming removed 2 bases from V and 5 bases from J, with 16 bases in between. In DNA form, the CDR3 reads TGTGCCAGCAGTTACGGCCCAGGGGGGGGCAACGAGCAGTACTTC. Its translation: CASSYGPGGGNEQYF.

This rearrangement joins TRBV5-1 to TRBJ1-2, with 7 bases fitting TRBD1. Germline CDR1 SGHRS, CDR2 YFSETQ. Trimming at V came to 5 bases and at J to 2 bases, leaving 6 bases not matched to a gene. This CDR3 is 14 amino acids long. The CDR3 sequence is CASRGVRGNYGYTF. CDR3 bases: TGCGCCAGCAGGGGTGTCAGGGGGAACTATGGCTACACCTTC.

The CDR3 sequence: CASNRGRGNTEAFF. The CDR3 DNA follows: TGTGCCAGCAACCGCGGGCGGGGGAACACTGAAGCTTTCTTT. The chain carries TRBV6-2 or TRBV6-3 and TRBJ1-1; D remains unclear. The CDR3 runs to 14 residues. The ends were cut back, 7 bases at V and 1 base at J, with 13 bases in the middle. Germline-derived CDR1 and CDR2 are MNHEY and SVGEGT.

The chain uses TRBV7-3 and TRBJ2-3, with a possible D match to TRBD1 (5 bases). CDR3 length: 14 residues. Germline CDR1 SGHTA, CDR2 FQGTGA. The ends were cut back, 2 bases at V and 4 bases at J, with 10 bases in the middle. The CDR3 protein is CASSLAGFADTQYF. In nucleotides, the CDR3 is TGTGCCAGCAGCTTAGCAGGGTTTGCAGATACGCAGTATTTT.

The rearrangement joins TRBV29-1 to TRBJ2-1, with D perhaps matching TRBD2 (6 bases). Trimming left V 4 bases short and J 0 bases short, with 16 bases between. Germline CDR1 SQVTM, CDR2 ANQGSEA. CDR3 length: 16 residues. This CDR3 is CSVVAPRGGSYNEQFF. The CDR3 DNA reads TGCAGCGTTGTAGCCCCGCGGGGCGGCTCCTACAATGAGCAGTTCTTC.

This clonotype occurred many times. The CDR3 loop is CSVVRVGVNEQFF. The DNA of the CDR3 is TGCAGCGTGGTCAGGGTGGGGGTGAATGAGCAGTTCTTC. The V and J genes are TRBV29-1 and TRBJ2-1, with D perhaps TRBD1 or TRBD2 (5 bases each). Germline V gene data show CDR1 as SQVTM and CDR2 as ANQGSEA. V was shortened by 6 bases and J by 7 bases, with 16 bases between the two germline ends. The length of the CDR3 is 13 residues.

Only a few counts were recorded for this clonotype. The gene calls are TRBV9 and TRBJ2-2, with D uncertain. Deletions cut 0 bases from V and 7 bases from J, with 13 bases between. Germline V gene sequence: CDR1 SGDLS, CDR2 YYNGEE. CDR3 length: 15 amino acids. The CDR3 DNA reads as TGTGCCAGCAGCGTAGGTGTGGGCTGGAACGGGGAGCTGTTTTTT. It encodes CASSVGVGWNGELFF.

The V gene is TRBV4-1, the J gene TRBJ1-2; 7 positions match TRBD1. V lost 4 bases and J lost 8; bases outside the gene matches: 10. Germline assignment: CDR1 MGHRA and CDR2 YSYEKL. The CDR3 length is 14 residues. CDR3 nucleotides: TGCGCCAGCAGCCCCCTTGGACAGGTCTCCGGCTACACCTTC. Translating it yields CASSPLGQVSGYTF.

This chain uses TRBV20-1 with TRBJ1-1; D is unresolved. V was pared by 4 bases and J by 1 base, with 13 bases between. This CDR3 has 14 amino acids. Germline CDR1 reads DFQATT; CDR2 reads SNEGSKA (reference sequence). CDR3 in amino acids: CSATPRERNTEAFF. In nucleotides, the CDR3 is TGCAGTGCTACACCACGGGAGAGGAACACTGAAGCTTTCTTT.

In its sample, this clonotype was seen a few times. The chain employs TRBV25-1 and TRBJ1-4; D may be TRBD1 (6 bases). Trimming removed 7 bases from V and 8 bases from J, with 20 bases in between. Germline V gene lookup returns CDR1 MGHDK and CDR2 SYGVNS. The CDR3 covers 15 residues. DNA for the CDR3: TGTGCCAGCACCCAGCAAGGGGGGGCTGGGGAAAAACTGTTTTTT. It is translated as CASTQQGGAGEKLFF.

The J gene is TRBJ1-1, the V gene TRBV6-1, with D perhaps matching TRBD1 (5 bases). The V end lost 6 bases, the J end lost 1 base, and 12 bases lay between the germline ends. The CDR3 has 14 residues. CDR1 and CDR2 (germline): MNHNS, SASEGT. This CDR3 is CASRISTGNTEAFF. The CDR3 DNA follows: TGTGCCAGCAGGATCTCAACAGGGAACACTGAAGCTTTCTTT.

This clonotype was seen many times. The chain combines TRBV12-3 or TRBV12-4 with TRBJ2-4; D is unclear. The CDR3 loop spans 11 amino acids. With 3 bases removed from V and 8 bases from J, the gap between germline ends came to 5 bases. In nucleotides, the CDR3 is TGTGCCAGCAGTTTTTCTCACATTCAGTACTTC. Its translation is CASSFSHIQYF.

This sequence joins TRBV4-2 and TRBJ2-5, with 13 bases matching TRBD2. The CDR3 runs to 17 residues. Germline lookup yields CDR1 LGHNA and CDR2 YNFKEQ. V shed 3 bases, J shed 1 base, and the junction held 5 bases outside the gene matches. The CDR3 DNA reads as TGTGCCAGCAGCCACGCCAGGACTAGCGGGGGCCAAGAGACCCAGTACTTC. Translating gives CASSHARTSGGQETQYF.

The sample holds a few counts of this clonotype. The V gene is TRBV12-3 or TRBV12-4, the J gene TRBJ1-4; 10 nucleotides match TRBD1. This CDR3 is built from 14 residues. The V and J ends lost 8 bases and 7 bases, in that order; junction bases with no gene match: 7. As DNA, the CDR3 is TGTGCCAGCCTGGGACAGGGGCTTCGTGAAAAACTGTTTTTT. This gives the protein CASLGQGLREKLFF.

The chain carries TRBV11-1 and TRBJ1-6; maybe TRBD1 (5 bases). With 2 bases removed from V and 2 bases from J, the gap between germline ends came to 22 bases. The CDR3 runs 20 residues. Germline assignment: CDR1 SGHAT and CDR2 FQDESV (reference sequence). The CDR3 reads CASSLILPGRVITYNSPLHF. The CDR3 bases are TGTGCCAGCAGCTTAATTCTTCCAGGGAGGGTCATTACCTATAATTCACCCCTCCACTTT.

The chain's CDR3 is CAISVGAHSGNTIYF. In DNA, the CDR3 is TGTGCCATCAGTGTTGGGGCTCACTCTGGAAACACCATATATTTT. The chain is built from TRBV10-3 and TRBJ1-3; weak D call: TRBD1 (5 bases). Trimming took off 4 bases at V and 0 bases at J, with 10 bases between the two ends. The CDR3 is 15 residues long. CDR1 is ENHRY, CDR2 SYGVKD, per germline.

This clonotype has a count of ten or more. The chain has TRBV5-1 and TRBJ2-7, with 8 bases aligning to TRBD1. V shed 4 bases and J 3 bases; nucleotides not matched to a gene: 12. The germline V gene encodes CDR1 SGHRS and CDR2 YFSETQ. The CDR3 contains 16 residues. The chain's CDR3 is CASSLVTGTGVYEQYF. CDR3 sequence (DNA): TGCGCCAGCAGCCTAGTAACCGGGACAGGAGTCTACGAGCAGTACTTC.

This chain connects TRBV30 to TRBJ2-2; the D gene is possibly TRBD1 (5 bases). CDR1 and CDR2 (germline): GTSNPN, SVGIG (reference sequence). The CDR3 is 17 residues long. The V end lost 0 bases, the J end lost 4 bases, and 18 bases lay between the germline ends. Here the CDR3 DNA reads TGTGCCTGGAGTGTATGGGGTGCAGGGTCGGGCACCGGGGAGCTGTTTTTT. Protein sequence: CAWSVWGAGSGTGELFF.

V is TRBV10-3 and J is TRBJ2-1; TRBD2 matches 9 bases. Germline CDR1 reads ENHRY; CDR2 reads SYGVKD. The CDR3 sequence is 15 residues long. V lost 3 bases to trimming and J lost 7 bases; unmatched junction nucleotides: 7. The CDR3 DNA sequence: TGTGCCATCAGTGATGCGGGAGGGCCATGGAATGAGCAGTTCTTC. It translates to CAISDAGGPWNEQFF.

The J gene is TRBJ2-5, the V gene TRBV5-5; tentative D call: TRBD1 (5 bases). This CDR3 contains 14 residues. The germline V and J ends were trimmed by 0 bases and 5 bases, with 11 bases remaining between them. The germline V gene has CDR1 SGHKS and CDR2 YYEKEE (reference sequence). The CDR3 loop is CASSLVGPSETQYF. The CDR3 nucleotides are TGTGCCAGCAGCTTGGTGGGGCCTAGTGAGACCCAGTACTTC.

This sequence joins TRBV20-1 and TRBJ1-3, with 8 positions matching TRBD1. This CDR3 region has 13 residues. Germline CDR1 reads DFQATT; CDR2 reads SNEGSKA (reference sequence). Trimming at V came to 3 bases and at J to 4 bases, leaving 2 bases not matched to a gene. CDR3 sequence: CSASWTGGNTIYF. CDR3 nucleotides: TGCAGTGCTAGTTGGACAGGGGGAAACACCATATATTTT.

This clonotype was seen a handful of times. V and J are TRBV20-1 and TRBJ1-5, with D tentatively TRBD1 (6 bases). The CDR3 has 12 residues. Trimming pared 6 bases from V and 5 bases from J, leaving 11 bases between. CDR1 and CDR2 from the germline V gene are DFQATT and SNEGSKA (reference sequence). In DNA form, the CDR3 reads TGCAGTGCACTGAACAGGGATCAGCCCCAGCATTTT. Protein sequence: CSALNRDQPQHF.

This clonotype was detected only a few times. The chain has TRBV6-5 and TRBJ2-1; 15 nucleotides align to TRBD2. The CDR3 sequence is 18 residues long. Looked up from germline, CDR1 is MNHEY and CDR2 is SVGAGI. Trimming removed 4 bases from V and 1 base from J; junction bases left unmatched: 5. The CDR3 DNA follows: TGTGCCAGCAGTTCAGGACTAGCGGGGGGGCCGTCCTACAATGAGCAGTTCTTC. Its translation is CASSSGLAGGPSYNEQFF.